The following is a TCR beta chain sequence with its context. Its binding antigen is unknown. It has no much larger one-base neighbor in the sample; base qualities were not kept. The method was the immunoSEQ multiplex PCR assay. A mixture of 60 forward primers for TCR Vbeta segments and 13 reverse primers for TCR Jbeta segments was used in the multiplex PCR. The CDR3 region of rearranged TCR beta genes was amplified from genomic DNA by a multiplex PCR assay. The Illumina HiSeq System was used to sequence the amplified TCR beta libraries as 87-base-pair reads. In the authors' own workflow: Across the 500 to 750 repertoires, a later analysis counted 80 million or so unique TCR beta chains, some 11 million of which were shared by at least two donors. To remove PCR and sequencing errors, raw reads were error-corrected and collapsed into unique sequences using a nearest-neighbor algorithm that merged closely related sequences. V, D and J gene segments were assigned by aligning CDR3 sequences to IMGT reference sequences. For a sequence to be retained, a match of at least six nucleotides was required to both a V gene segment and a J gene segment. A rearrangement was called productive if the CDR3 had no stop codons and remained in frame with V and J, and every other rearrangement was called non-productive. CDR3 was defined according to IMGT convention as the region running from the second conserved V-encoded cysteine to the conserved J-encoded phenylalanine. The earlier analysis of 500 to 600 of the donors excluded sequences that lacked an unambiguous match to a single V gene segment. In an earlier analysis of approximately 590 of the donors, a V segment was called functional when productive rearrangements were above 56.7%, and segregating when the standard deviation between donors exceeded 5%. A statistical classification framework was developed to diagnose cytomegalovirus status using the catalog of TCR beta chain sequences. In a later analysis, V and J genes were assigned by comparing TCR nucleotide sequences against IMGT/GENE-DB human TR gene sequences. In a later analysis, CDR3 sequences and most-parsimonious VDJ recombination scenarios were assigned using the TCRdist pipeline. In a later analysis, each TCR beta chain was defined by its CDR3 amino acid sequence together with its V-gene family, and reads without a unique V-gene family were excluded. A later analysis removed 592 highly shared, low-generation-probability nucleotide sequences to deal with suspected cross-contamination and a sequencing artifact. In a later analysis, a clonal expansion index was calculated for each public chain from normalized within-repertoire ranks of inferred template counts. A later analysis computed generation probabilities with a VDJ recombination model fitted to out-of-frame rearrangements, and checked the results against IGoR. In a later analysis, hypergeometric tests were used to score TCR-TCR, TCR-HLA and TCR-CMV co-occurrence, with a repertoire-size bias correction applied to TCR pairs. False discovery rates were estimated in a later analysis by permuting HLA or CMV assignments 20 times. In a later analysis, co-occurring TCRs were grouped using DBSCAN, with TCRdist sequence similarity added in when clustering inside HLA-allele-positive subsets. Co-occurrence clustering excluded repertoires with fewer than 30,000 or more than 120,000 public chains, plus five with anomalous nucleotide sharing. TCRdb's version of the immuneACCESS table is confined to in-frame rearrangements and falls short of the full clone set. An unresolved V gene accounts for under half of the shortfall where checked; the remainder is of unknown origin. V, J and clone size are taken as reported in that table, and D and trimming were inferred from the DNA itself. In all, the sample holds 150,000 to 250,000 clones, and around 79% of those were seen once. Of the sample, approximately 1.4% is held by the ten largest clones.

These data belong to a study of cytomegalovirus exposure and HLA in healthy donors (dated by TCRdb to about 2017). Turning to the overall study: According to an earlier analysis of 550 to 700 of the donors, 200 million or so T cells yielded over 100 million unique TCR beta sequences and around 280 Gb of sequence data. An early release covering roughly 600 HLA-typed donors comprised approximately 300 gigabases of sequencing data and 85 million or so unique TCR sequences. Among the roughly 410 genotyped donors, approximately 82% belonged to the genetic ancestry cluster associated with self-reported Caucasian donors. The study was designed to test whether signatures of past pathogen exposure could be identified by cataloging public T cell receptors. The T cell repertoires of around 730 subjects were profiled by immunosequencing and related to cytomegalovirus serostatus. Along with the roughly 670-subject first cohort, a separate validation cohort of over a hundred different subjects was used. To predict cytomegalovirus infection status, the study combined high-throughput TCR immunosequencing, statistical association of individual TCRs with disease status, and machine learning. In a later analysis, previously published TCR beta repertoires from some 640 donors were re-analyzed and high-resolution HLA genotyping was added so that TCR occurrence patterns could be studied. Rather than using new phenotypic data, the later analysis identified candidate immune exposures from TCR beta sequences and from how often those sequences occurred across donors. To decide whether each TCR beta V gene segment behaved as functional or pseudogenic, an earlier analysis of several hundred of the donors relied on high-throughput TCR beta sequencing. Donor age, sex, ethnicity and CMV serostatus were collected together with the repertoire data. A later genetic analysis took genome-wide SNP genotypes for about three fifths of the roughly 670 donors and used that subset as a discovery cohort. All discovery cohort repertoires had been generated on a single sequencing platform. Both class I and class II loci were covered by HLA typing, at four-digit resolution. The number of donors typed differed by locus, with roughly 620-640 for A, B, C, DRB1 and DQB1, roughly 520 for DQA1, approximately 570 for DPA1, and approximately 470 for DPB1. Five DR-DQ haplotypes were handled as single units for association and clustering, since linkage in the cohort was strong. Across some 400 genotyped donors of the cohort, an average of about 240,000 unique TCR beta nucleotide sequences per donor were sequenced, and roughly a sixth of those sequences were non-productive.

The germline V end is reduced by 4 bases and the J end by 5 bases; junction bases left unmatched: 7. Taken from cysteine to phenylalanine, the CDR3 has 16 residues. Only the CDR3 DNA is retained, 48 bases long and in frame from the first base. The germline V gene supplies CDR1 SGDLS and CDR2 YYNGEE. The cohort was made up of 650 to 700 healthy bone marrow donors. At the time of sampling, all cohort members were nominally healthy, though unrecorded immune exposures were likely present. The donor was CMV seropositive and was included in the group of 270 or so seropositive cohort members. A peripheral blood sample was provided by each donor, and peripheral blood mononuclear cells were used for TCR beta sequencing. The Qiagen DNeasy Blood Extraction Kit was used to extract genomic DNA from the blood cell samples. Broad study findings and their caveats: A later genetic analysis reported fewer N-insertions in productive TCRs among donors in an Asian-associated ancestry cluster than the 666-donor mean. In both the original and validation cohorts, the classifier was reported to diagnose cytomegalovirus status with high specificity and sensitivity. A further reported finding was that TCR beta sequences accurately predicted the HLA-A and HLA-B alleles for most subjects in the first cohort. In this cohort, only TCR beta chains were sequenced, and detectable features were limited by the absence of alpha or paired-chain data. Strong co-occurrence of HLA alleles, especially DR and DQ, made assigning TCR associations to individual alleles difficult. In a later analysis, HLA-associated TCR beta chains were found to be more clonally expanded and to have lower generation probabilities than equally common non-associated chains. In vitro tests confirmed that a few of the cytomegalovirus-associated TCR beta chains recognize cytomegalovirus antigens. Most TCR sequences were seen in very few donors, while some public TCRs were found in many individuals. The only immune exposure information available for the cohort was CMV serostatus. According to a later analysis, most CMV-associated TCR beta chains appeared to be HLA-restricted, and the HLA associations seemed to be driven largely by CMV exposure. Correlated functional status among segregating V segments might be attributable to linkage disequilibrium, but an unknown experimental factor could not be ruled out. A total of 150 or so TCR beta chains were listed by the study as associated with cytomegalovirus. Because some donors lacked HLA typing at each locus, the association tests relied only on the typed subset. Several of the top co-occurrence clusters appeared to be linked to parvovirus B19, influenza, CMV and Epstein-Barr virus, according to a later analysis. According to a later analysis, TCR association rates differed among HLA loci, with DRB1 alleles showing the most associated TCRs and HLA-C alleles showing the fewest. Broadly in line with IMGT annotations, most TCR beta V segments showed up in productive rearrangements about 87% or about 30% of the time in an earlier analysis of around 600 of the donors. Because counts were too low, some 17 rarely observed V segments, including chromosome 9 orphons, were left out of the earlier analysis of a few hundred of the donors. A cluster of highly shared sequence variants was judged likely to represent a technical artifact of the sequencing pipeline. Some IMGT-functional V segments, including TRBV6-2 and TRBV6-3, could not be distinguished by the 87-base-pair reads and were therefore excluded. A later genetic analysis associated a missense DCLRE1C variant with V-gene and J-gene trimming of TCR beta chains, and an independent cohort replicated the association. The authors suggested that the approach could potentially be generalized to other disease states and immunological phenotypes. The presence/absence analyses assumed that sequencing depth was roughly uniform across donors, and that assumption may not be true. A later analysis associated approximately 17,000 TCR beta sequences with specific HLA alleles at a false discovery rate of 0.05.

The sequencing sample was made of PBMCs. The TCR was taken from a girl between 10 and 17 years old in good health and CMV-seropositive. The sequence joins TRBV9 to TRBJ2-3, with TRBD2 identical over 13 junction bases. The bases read TGTGCCAGCAGCCCTCGTTGGACTAGCGGGGGAGATACGCAGTATTTT. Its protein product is CASSPRWTSGGDTQYF.